This TCR beta chain comes out of a study of T-cell reconstitution after alpha-beta-depleted transplantation in children. Study-level findings and limits: At one year after transplant, newly produced T cells mostly accounted for T-cell counts and diversity. Recipient T cells and thymic progenitors that survived were the source of the high TCRbeta diversity seen at day 60 in some patients. There were reportedly several hundred expanded graft clones from which alpha-beta T cells came about two months after transplant.

This clonotype was recorded a few times. The antigen is not known. The TCRbeta library incorporated unique molecular identifiers. A single record per CDR3 protein comes from TCRdb applying MiXCR to the PCR reads. The data hold hundreds of thousands of distinct CDR3 sequences, with 15% to 20% observed a single time. This sequence originates from a boy in the first two years of life who had a stem cell transplant for Wiskott-Aldrich syndrome, so the T cells may come from the graft donor. The specimen comprised PBMCs, mostly from graft donor cells, sampled 360 days after TCRalphabeta/CD19-depleted stem cell transplant.

CDR3 coding DNA: TGTGCCAGCAGGTCAGGCTTCCAAGATGCCCAGTACTTC. This gives the protein CASRSGFQDAQYF. The chain combines TRBV25-1 with TRBJ2-5; no definite D call. Germline-derived CDR1 and CDR2 are MGHDK and SYGVNS. The CDR3 extends over 13 amino acids. V was pared by 6 bases and J by 9 bases, with 17 bases between.